The entry that follows covers one T cell receptor (beta chain) sequence. Its cognate antigen has yet to be identified. Base qualities are missing; no much larger clone stands one base away. Normal lung samples came from the same patient and were non-adjacent lung tissue collected as far from the tumour as possible, with a minimum distance of 3 cm. Genomic DNA was isolated with the QIAamp DNA kit from frozen aliquots of single-cell suspensions that had not been sorted. Tissues arrived within 2 hours after resection and were immediately processed into single-cell suspensions. Tissue was mechanically dissociated and enzymatically digested with DNase I, collagenase I and hyaluronidase for about 30 minutes at 37 °C, then filtered and RBC-lysed. A two-step multiplex PCR amplified TCR-beta CDR3 regions from genomic DNA, and the second step of the PCR added Illumina-compatible adaptors. TCR-beta immunosequencing was performed on an Illumina platform as a commercial immunoSEQ service. As for how the authors treated the data: Repertoires were summarised by productive clonality and by Top 10 Clones, defined as the percentage of T-cell templates derived from the ten most frequent sequences. Productive clonality ranged from 0 to 1, with 1 indicating a monoclonal population. Using log10 scatter plots, tumour-associated clones were identified as sequences that made up at least 0.1% of tumour T-cell templates yet were absent from the matched non-adjacent lung. Student's t-tests were used for two-group comparisons, ANOVA for comparisons across stages, and linear regression for relationships, with analyses done in GraphPad Prism7 and R. Held by TCRdb, this immuneACCESS table contains in-frame sequences only and omits some clones. Under half of the omission traces to an unresolved V gene where checked; the cause of the rest is unknown. The V and J calls and the clone size are those of that table, but D and trimming were determined from the DNA. This sample holds about 3,400 clones; roughly 84% were observed only once. The top ten clones comprise 12% of the sample.

The entry originates in a study of immune cell composition in non-small cell lung cancer (dated by TCRdb to about 2017). Regarding the complete study: Histologic subtype, mostly lung adenocarcinoma or squamous cell carcinoma, was determined with H&E together with p63, CK5, Napsin A and TTF-1 immunohistochemistry. Using Adaptive Biotechnologies, the researchers ran TCR-beta sequencing on roughly 34 paired NSCLC tumour and non-adjacent lung specimens, along with about two dozen tumour-only specimens. Supplementary cohort #1 consisted of roughly 9 lung adenocarcinoma cases with paired tumour/lung TCR-beta sequencing and with TIL populations generated to assess tumour reactivity. A few tumour specimens that had TCR-beta data belonged to rare histological subtypes and were left out of the subtype comparisons.

The paper's findings and limits, for the study overall: Nearly half of NSCLC cases had tumour-associated clones >0.5%, with approximately 76% of squamous carcinomas showing such clones compared with about 35% of adenocarcinomas. Smoking pack-years did not significantly correlate with tumour TCR-beta clonality. In roughly 10 adenocarcinoma cases, a strong correlation was found between maximal tumour-associated clone frequency and TIL tumour reactivity, whereas no such correlation was found between overall clonality and TIL tumour reactivity. Only around ten cases were included in the reactivity cohort, and sequence sharing between tumour-reactive clones and the dominant in vivo tumour-associated clones was not shown.

From the cysteine through the phenylalanine, the CDR3 covers 15 amino acids. The DNA shown is the 45-base CDR3, in frame from base 1. For this chain, trimming is 2 bases at the V end and 5 bases at the J end, and the number of junction bases without a gene match is 7. The germline V gene yields SGDLS for CDR1 and YYNGEE for CDR2. The source material was non-adjacent lung tissue. This receptor was identified in a human donor with non-small cell lung cancer. The receptor chain draws on TRBV9 and TRBJ1-5; the central 7 bases match TRBD1. The DNA is TGTGCCAGCAGCGTCTCGGGGACAGCGGATCAGCCCCAGCATTTT. Translated, this is CASSVSGTADQPQHF.